Shown below are 16 T cell receptor beta chains from a single sample sequenced in a study of Graves' ophthalmopathy and Graves' hyperthyroidism. Researchers took RNA transcripts and amplified TCR beta CDR3 regions from them. The first round was an RT-PCR with HTBI primers, and the second round was a multiplex PCR. TCRdb re-called the multiplex PCR reads through MiXCR, storing one row per CDR3 protein. The data contain 400,000 or so distinct CDR3 sequences, 15% of them singletons. Sequenced sample: peripheral blood. The receptors shown here come from a woman aged 18 to 35 with stable Graves' hyperthyroidism.

The chain is built from TRBV6-1 and TRBJ2-3; 12 positions match TRBD2. Germline V gene lookup returns CDR1 MNHNS and CDR2 SASEGT. Germline trimming cut 4 bases from V and 4 bases from J; bases unmatched to any gene: 0. The CDR3 runs 14 residues. The CDR3 reads CASSASGGADTQYF. The CDR3 nucleotides read TGTGCCAGCAGTGCTAGCGGGGGGGCAGATACGCAGTATTTT.

V is TRBV6-2 or TRBV6-3 and J is TRBJ2-5; no definite D call. Looked up from germline, CDR1 is MNHEY and CDR2 is SVGEGT. CDR3 length: 14 residues. V dropped 0 bases and J dropped 5 bases, with 10 bases sitting between them. CDR3 bases: TGTGCCAGCAGTTACTCAGGTGAAAGCGAGACCCAGTACTTC. As protein: CASSYSGESETQYF.

This clonotype was observed at least ten times. The chain carries TRBV12-3 or TRBV12-4 and TRBJ1-1, with 8 positions matching TRBD1. This CDR3 is 13 amino acids long. V lost 8 bases and J lost 7; bases outside the gene matches: 9. For the CDR3, the DNA is TGTGCCAGCCGGACAGGGACTTATGATGAAGCTTTCTTT. This translates into CASRTGTYDEAFF.

This clonotype was observed at least ten times. This chain connects TRBV6-1 to TRBJ2-7; perhaps TRBD1 as D (5 bases). Per germline, CDR1 MNHNS and CDR2 SASEGT. The CDR3 has 14 residues. V was shortened by 7 bases and J by 1 base, with 14 bases between the two germline ends. CDR3 sequence: CASMRQLFSYEQYF. The CDR3 DNA sequence: TGTGCCAGCATGAGACAGCTATTTTCCTACGAGCAGTACTTC.

This clonotype was detected ten times or more. The chain uses TRBV6-2 or TRBV6-3 and TRBJ1-2; D is ambiguous. Trimming took off 4 bases at V and 8 bases at J, with 14 bases between the two ends. CDR1 and CDR2 (germline): MNHEY, SVGEGT. There are 13 residues in the CDR3. The CDR3 nucleotides read TGTGCCAGCAGTTCGATGGAGCGTCGGGGCTACACCTTC. This encodes CASSSMERRGYTF.

This clonotype has ten or more counts. J is TRBJ2-7 and V is TRBV10-3; D is ambiguous. This CDR3 has 16 amino acids. Between the trimmed V and J ends, which lost 3 bases and 4 bases, there was a span of 19 bases. Germline loops: CDR1 ENHRY, CDR2 SYGVKD. The CDR3 spells CAISEPERSGPYEQYF. CDR3 sequence (DNA): TGTGCCATCAGTGAACCCGAGCGATCAGGCCCGTACGAGCAGTACTTC.

The J gene is TRBJ1-3, the V gene TRBV6-1; no reliable D call. The CDR3 runs to 14 residues. Trimming removed 3 bases at V and 4 bases at J, with 10 bases between. The germline V gene encodes CDR1 MNHNS and CDR2 SASEGT. The CDR3 loop is CASSDARPGNTIYF. In DNA form, the CDR3 reads TGTGCCAGCAGTGACGCGCGGCCAGGAAACACCATATATTTT.

The chain carries TRBV11-2 and TRBJ2-5; possible D gene TRBD2, 6 bases. The CDR3 length is 13 residues. CDR1 and CDR2 (germline): SGHAT, FQNNGV. The V end was cut by 1 base, the J end by 5 bases, with 8 bases between. CDR3 DNA sequence: TGTGCCAGCAGCTTAGGGGAGGACGAGACCCAGTACTTC. Its protein is CASSLGEDETQYF.

This clonotype appeared many times. The chain recombines TRBV20-1 with TRBJ2-7, with 7 bases identical to TRBD1. Unmatched junction bases numbered 5, after V lost 3 bases and J lost 0 bases. CDR3 length: 14 residues. Germline-derived CDR1 and CDR2 are DFQATT and SNEGSKA (reference sequence). The CDR3 is CSASADRVSYEQYF. In DNA form, the CDR3 reads TGCAGTGCTAGCGCCGACAGGGTCTCCTACGAGCAGTACTTC.

This clonotype was recorded many times. Written as DNA, the CDR3 is TGCAGTGCGTCGACTAGCGCTAAGGAGACCCAGTACTTC. Its translation: CSASTSAKETQYF. The rearrangement links TRBV20-1 to TRBJ2-5; 8 positions match TRBD2. This CDR3 has 13 amino acids. V lost 6 bases, J lost 5 bases, and 8 bases stayed unmatched. Germline V CDR1 and CDR2: DFQATT, SNEGSKA (reference sequence).

Notes on this clonotype: A read error may account for a junction end that differs from germline. The chain couples TRBV6-2 or TRBV6-3 to TRBJ2-5; D is possibly TRBD2 (5 bases). CDR3 length equals 13 residues. Germline CDR1 reads MNHEY; CDR2 reads SVGEGT. The CDR3 sequence: CASSRESGETKYF. DNA of the CDR3: TGTGCCAGCAGCCGGGAATCTGGGGAGACCAAGTACTTC.

The sample holds many counts of this clonotype. CDR3 amino acids: CASSWNGRTYF. CDR3 DNA: TGTGCCAGCAGCTGGAACGGGAGGACGTACTTC. This chain joins TRBV7-9 and TRBJ2-7, with 7 bases that match TRBD2. CDR1 SEHNR and CDR2 FQNEAQ come from the germline V gene (reference sequence). There are 11 residues in the CDR3. After removal of 4 bases from V and 12 bases from J, the junction contained 6 bases not matched to a gene.

This clonotype was picked up many times. The junction and the germline gene differ at one end; a read error may be behind it. This chain joins TRBV7-7 and TRBJ2-5, with unresolved D. The CDR3 loop spans 13 amino acids. Per germline, CDR1 SSHAT and CDR2 FNYEAQ (reference sequence). The CDR3 sequence is CASSYGYQETQYF. The CDR3 DNA reads as TGTGCTAGCAGTTACGGGTACCAAGAGACCCAGTACTTC. Together with reference TRBV7-7 and TRBJ2-5, the CDR3 gives the full variable domain: GAGVSQSPRYKVTKRGQDVTLRCDPISSHATLYWYQQALGQGPEFLTYFNYEAQPDKSGLPSDRFSAERPEGSISTLTIQRTEQRDSAMYRCASSYGYQETQYFGPGTRLLVL.

This clonotype showed up many times. This sequence joins TRBV7-2 and TRBJ2-7; 9 bases are a match to TRBD1. From germline, CDR1 is SGHTA and CDR2 FQGNSA. Unmatched junction bases numbered 9, after V lost 5 bases and J lost 1 base. This CDR3 region has 16 residues. CDR3 nucleotides: TGTGCCAGCAGCCCTACCCCGGGACAGGGATCCTACGAGCAGTACTTC. This codes for CASSPTPGQGSYEQYF. Together with reference TRBV7-2 and TRBJ2-7, the CDR3 gives the full variable domain: GAGVSQSPSNKVTEKGKDVELRCDPISGHTALYWYRQSLGQGLEFLIYFQGNSAPDKSGLPSDRFSAERTGGSVSTLTIQRTQQEDSAVYLCASSPTPGQGSYEQYFGPGTRLTVT.

Comments on this clonotype: At one boundary the junction diverges from the germline segment, which might be a read error. V is TRBV2 and J is TRBJ2-5, with 9 bases matching TRBD1. This CDR3 comprises 16 residues. Germline V gives CDR1 SNHLY, CDR2 FYNNEI. CDR3 sequence: CASTEYGTGRRETQYF. In DNA form, the CDR3 reads TGTGCCAGCACTGAATACGGGACAGGGAGACGAGAGACCCAGTACTTC.

This clonotype showed up many times. The chain joins TRBV2 to TRBJ1-2; D is ambiguous. CDR3 length equals 13 residues. V lost 2 bases to trimming and J lost 6 bases, with 10 bases between them. Per germline, CDR1 SNHLY and CDR2 FYNNEI. CDR3 amino acids: CASSESQVDGYTF. The CDR3, as DNA: TGTGCCAGCAGTGAATCCCAGGTGGATGGCTACACCTTC.